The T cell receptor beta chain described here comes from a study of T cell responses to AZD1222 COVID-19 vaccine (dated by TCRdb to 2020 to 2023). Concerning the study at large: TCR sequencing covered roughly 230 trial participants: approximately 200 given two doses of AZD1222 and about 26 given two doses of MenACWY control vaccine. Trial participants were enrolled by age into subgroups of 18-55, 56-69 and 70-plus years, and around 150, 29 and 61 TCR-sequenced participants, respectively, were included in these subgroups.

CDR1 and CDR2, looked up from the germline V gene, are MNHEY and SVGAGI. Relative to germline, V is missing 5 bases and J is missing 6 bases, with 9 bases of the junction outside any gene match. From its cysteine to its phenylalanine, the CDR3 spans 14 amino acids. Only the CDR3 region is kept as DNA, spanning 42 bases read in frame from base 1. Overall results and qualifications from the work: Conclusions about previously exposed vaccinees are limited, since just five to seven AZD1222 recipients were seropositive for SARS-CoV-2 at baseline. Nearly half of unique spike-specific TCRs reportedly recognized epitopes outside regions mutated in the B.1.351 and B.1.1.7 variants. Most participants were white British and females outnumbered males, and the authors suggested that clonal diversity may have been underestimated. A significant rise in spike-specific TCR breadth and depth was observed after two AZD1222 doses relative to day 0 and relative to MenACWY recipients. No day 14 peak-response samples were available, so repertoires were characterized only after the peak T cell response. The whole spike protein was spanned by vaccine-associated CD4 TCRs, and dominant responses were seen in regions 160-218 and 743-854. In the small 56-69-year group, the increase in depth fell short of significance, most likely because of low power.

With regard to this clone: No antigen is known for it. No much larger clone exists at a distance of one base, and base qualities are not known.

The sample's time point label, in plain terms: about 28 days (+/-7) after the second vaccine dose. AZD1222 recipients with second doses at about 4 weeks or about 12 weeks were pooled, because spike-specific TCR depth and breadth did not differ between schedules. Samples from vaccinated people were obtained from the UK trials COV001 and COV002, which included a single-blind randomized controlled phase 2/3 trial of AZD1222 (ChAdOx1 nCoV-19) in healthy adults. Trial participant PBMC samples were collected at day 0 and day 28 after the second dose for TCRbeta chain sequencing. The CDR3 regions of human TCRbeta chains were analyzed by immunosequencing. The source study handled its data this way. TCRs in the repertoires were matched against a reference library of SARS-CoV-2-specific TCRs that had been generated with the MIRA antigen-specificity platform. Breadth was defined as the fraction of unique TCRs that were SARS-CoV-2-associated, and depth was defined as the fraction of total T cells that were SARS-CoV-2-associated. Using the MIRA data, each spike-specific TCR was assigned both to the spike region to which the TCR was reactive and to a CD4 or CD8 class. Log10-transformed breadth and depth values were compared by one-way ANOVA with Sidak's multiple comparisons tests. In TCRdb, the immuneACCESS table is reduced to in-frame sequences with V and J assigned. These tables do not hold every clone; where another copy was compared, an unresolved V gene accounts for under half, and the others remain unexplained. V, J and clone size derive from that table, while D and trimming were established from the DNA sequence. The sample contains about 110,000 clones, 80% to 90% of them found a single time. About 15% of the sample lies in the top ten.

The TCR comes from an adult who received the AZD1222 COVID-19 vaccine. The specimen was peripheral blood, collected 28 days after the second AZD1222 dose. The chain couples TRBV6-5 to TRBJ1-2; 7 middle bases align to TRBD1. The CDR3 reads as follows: CASSPMTGTNGYTF. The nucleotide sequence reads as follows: TGTGCCAGCAGTCCAATGACAGGGACCAATGGCTACACCTTC.